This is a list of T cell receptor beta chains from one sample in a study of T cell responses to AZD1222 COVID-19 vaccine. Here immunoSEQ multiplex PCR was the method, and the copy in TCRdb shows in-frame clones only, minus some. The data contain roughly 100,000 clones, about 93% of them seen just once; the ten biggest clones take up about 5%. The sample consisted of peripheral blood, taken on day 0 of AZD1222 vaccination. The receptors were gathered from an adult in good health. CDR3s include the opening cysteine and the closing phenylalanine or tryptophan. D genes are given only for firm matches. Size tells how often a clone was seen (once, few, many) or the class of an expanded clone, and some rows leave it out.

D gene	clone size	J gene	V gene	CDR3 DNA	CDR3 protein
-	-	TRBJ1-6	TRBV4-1	TGCGCCAGCAGCCTAGACAGGACCCATTCACCCCTCCACTTT	CASSLDRTHSPLHF
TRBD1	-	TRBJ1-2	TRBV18	TGTGCCAGCTCACACTCTGGGACAGGGGACGGCTACACCTTC	CASSHSGTGDGYTF
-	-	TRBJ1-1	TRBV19	TGTGCCAGTAGTATAGGGCAGCTGAGTAATGCTTTCTTT	CASSIGQLSNAFF
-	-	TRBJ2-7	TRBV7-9	TGTGCCAGCAGCGCCGGTCCCTACGAGCAGTACTTC	CASSAGPYEQYF
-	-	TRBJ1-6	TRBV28	TGTGCATCTGGGACGGTGAATTCACCCCTCCACTTT	CASGTVNSPLHF
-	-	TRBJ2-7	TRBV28	TGTGCCAGCGTATGGCGCGGTGCCTACGAGCAGTACTTC	CASVWRGAYEQYF
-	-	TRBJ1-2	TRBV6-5	TGTGCCAGCAGTTACTCGAGTAGGTTCCCAGGATATGGCTACACCTTC	CASSYSSRFPGYGYTF
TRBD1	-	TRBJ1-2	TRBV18	TGTGCCAGCTCACCGGGACAGGGACATGGCTACACCTTC	CASSPGQGHGYTF
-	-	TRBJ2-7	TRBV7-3	TGTGCCAGCAGCCCACCTCTGGGGGAGCAGTACTTC	CASSPPLGEQYF
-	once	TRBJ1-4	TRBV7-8	TGTGCCAGCAGCTTTAACAGGGCAGCTAATGAAAAACTGTTTTTT	CASSFNRAANEKLFF
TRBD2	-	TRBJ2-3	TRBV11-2	TGTGCCAGCAGCCCCTTCCCGCTAGCGGCCCACACAGATACGCAGTATTTT	CASSPFPLAAHTDTQYF
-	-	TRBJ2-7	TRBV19	TGTGCCAGTAGTATAGCGGGAGAGGTCGAGCAGTACTTC	CASSIAGEVEQYF
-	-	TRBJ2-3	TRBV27	TGTGCCAGCAGGCTTCGCACGGGTTTCGCAGATACGCAGTATTTT	CASRLRTGFADTQYF
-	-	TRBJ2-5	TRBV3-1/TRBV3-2	TGTGCCAGCAGCCAGGCTAGCGTTGAGACCCAGTACTTC	CASSQASVETQYF
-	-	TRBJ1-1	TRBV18	TGTGCCAGCTCACCCACCCTGAACACTGAAGCTTTCTTT	CASSPTLNTEAFF
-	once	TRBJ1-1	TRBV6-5	TGTGCCAGCACCAACCCAGGGTTGAACACTGAAGCTTTCTTT	CASTNPGLNTEAFF
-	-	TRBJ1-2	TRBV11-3	TGTGCCAGCAGCCCCGGAGGGACTGACTATGGCTACACCTTC	CASSPGGTDYGYTF
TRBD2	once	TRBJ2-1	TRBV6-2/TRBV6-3	TGTGCCAGCAGCCCTAGCGGGGGGAACAATGAGCAGTTCTTC	CASSPSGGNNEQFF
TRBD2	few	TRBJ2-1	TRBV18	TGTGCCAGCTCACCGCAGCGGGAGTTTTCGAATGAGCAGTTCTTC	CASSPQREFSNEQFF
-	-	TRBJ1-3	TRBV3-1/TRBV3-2	TGTGCCAGCAGCCAAGGACAATCGAACACCATATATTTT	CASSQGQSNTIYF
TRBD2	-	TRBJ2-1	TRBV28	TGTGCCAGCAGGAGCGGGACCGCAGGTGAGCAGTTCTTC	CASRSGTAGEQFF
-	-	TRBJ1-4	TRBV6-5	TGTGCCAGCAGGACAGCAAAGGCGGAAAAACTGTTTTTT	CASRTAKAEKLFF
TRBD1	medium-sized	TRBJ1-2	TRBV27	TGTGCCAGCAGTCCCGACCCCGGACAGGTGGGCGGCTACACCTTC	CASSPDPGQVGGYTF
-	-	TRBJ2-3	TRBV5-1	TGCGCCAGCAGCTTGGATAGTCTAGCGAATACGCAGTATTTT	CASSLDSLANTQYF
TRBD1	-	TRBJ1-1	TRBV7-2	TGTGCCAGCAGCTTAAGGGGACAGGGGGGGAACACTGAAGCTTTCTTT	CASSLRGQGGNTEAFF
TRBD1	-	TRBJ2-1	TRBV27	TGTGCCAGCCGACAGGGCTACTCCTACAATGAGCAGTTCTTC	CASRQGYSYNEQFF
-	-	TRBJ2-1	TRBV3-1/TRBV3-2	TGTGCCAGCAGCCTTAGACTGGACTACAATGAGCAGTTCTTC	CASSLRLDYNEQFF
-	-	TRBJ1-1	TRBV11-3	TGTGCCAGCAGCTTAGATCGTTGGGGGGGCGCTTCGGACACTGAAGCTTTCTTT	CASSLDRWGGASDTEAFF
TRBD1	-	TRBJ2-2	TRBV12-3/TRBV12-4	TGTGCCAGCCAGGACAGGGGAACCGGGGAGCTGTTTTTT	CASQDRGTGELFF
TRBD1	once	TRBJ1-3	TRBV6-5	TGTGCCAGCACTGGGACAGGGGCTGGAAACACCATATATTTT	CASTGTGAGNTIYF
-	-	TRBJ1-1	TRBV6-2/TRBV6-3	TGTGCCACCAGTGGCGTGGAAAGGACTGAAGCTTTCTTT	CATSGVERTEAFF
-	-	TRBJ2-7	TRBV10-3	TGTGCCATCTCCGGGGCGGGACAGGAGCAGTACTTC	CAISGAGQEQYF
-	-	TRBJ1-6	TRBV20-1	TGCAGTGCTAGTCCTTCCGGCGAGTCCGTAAATTCACCCCTCCACTTT	CSASPSGESVNSPLHF
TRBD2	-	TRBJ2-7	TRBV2	TGTGCCAGCAGTGACCCAGCGGGAGCCTACGAGCAGTACTTC	CASSDPAGAYEQYF
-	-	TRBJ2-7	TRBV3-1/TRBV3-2	TGTGCCAGCAGCCAGAGAAACGAGCAGTACTTC	CASSQRNEQYF
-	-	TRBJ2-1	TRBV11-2	TGTGCCAGCAGCCCGAAGGGGGAGCGCCACTATGAGCAGTTCTTC	CASSPKGERHYEQFF
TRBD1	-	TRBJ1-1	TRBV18	TGTGCCAGCTCACCAGGACAGGGGCCCACTGAAGCTTTCTTT	CASSPGQGPTEAFF
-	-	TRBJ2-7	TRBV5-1	TGCGCCAGCCGCCCCTCGCCCTTCTCCTACGAGCAGTACTTC	CASRPSPFSYEQYF